This T cell receptor beta chain came from a study of identical twins. Study conclusions and caveats: Zero-insertion analyses could be partly confounded by invariant MAIT and iNKT cells. The models systematically underestimated how much out-of-frame TCR alpha was shared in monozygotic twins.

Notes on this clonotype: Its matching antigen is unknown.

The CDR3 loop spans 15 amino acids. The ends were cut back, 0 bases at V and 4 bases at J, with 11 bases in the middle. The V gene's germline CDR1 is LNHNV and CDR2 YYDKDF (reference sequence). TCRdb reprocessed the 5' RACE reads via MiXCR and lists one record per CDR3 protein. Of some 240,000 distinct CDR3 sequences listed, around 8.8% are singletons. All donors comprised healthy Caucasians. This sample also belongs to another study, concerning yellow fever vaccine responses in identical twins.

The chain links TRBV15 to TRBJ2-3; D uncertain. The sequencing sample was made of CD8+ T cells sorted from blood. The sequence came from a woman aged 18-35 years in good health. The CDR3 nucleotides read TGTGCCACCAGCAGAGATCTCTCCGAATCAGATACGCAGTATTTT. It codes for CATSRDLSESDTQYF. The variable domain in full, completed from reference TRBV15 and TRBJ2-3, reads DAMVIQNPRYQVTQFGKPVTLSCSQTLNHNVMYWYQQKSSQAPKLLFHYYDKDFNNEADTPDNFQSRRPNTSFCFLDIRSPGLGDTAMYLCATSRDLSESDTQYFGPGTRLTVL.